This T cell receptor beta chain was identified in a study of OX40 agonist ivuxolimab in advanced cancers. Background on the study: The patients received agonistic anti-OX40 (CD134) antibody ivuxolimab.

V shed 3 bases, J shed 6 bases, and the junction held 9 bases outside the gene matches. Germline loops: CDR1 MGHDK, CDR2 SYGVNS. The CDR3 covers 17 residues. Only in-frame clones appear in the TCRdb table, and some are missing; sequencing was by immunoSEQ multiplex PCR. The sample lists about 22,000 clones; over 70% were seen once. Study results and limitations: No antigen was identified for the clonally expanded peripheral T cells. Compared with CD4+, CD8+ T cells on average had more expanded clones. By week 6 at 0.1 to 3.0 mg/kg, blood CD4+ and CD8+ T cells had expanded clonally.

On this clone itself: Its antigen is unknown.

This specimen consisted of CD4+ or CD8+ T cells sorted from blood, obtained in a trial of the OX40 agonist ivuxolimab. The sequence was obtained from an adult with an advanced solid tumor such as melanoma, head and neck, liver or kidney cancer. The rearrangement links TRBV25-1 to TRBJ2-3, with 13 bases aligning to TRBD2. CDR3 sequence (DNA): TGTGCCAGCAGTGACCAACTAGCGGGAGGGCCCAAGGATACGCAGTATTTT. Translated: CASSDQLAGGPKDTQYF. Supplemented by reference TRBV25-1 and TRBJ2-3, the full variable domain reads EADIYQTPRYLVIGTGKKITLECSQTMGHDKMYWYQQDPGMELHLIHYSYGVNSTEKGDLSSESTVSRIRTEHFPLTLESARPSHTSQYLCASSDQLAGGPKDTQYFGPGTRLTVL.